This T cell receptor beta chain appears in the sequencing data of a study of stem cell transplantation in POMP-related autoinflammatory disease. Background on the study: Impaired MHC class I-dependent CD8+ differentiation was hypothesized from defective thymoproteasomes. CD8+ T cells were low and CD4+ cells naive-skewed before transplant.

Prominent immunodeficiency with autoinflammation defined PRAID. CDR1 is SGHVS and CDR2 is FQNEAQ in the germline V gene. Germline trimming cut 5 bases from V and 7 bases from J; bases unmatched to any gene: 9. This CDR3 is 15 amino acids long. A note on this clone: As yet, its antigen is unknown.

TCRdb's copy holds only in-frame clones and misses some; the assay was immunoSEQ multiplex PCR. The table has 9,500 to 14,000 clones, around 90% seen once. Broader study findings: Across all analyzed T-cell subsets, patients with PRAID tended toward reduced diversity and increased clonality. Fewer unique TRB V-J gene pairings were identified in patients with PRAID.

The chain employs TRBV7-8 and TRBJ2-7; TRBD2 matches 12 bases. The sequence came from a human donor with POMP-related autoinflammation and immune dysregulation (PRAID). The sequenced sample was CD8+ T cells from PBMCs, obtained before stem cell transplantation. In DNA form, the CDR3 reads TGTGCCAGCAGCGCCAGGACTAGCGGGGCGAGAGAGCAGTACTTC. It is translated as CASSARTSGAREQYF.